What follows are 20 T cell receptor beta chains derived from one specimen sequenced in a study of graft-versus-host responses after intestinal transplantation. Assay: immunoSEQ multiplex PCR; the TCRdb copy retains only in-frame clones and omits some. The table lists 90,000 to 130,000 clones, just over 90% of them singletons. These TCRs are of unknown antigen specificity. The source material was unstimulated CD4+ T cells sorted from spleen or lymph node cells, sampled before transplant. The origin of the receptors is a human donor who was the organ donor for an intestinal transplant.

There are a few counts of this clone. The V and J genes are TRBV7-2 and TRBJ2-7; D uncertain. Germline CDR1 SGHTA, CDR2 FQGNSA. This CDR3 is built from 14 residues. V shed 4 bases and J shed 7 bases, with 17 bases lying between them. CDR3 sequence (DNA): TGTGCCAGCAGCTCCCGCTCGGCCGATCGGGAGCAGTACTTC. Encoded protein: CASSSRSADREQYF. The full variable domain, completed using reference TRBV7-2 and TRBJ2-7, is GAGVSQSPSNKVTEKGKDVELRCDPISGHTALYWYRQSLGQGLEFLIYFQGNSAPDKSGLPSDRFSAERTGGSVSTLTIQRTQQEDSAVYLCASSSRSADREQYFGPGTRLTVT.

This chain connects TRBV23-1 to TRBJ1-1; D is unresolved. TRBV23-1 is marked as an open reading frame, function uncertain. Trimming stripped 6 bases from V and 9 bases from J, with 2 bases between. The CDR3 runs 8 residues. CDR3 nucleotide sequence: TGCGCCAGCAGAAAAGCTTTCTTT. Translating gives CASRKAFF.

The chain recombines TRBV4-2 with TRBJ2-1; no clear D. The CDR3 covers 12 residues. V was shortened by 1 base and J by 6 bases, with 4 bases between the two germline ends. CDR1 LGHNA and CDR2 YNFKEQ come from the germline V gene. The DNA of the CDR3 is TGTGCCAGCAGCCAAGCCGTCAATGAGCAGTTCTTC. Its translation: CASSQAVNEQFF.

This rearrangement joins TRBV7-9 to TRBJ2-1; no firm D call. Germline V gene data show CDR1 as SEHNR and CDR2 as FQNEAQ (reference sequence). The ends were cut back, 7 bases at V and 9 bases at J, with 16 bases in the middle. CDR3 size: 13 residues. This chain's CDR3 is CASTDSPWAEQFF. CDR3 nucleotide sequence: TGTGCCAGCACCGATTCCCCCTGGGCTGAGCAGTTCTTC.

The chain has TRBV6-5 and TRBJ2-7; the match to TRBD1 covers 7 bases. This CDR3 is 15 amino acids long. V was clipped by 2 bases and J by 3 bases; unmatched bases: 7. From germline, CDR1 is MNHEY and CDR2 SVGAGI. CDR3 loop: CASSYKPGQFYEQYF. DNA for the CDR3: TGTGCCAGCAGTTACAAACCGGGACAGTTCTACGAGCAGTACTTC.

The table lists this clone with a count of one. This chain connects TRBV4-2 to TRBJ1-5, with D uncertain. Trimming took off 0 bases at V and 5 bases at J, with 17 bases between the two ends. The germline V gene encodes CDR1 LGHNA and CDR2 YNFKEQ. CDR3 length equals 17 residues. Written as DNA, the CDR3 is TGTGCCAGCAGCCAAGATATAGGAGTACTCCTCGATCAGCCCCAGCATTTT. Translating gives CASSQDIGVLLDQPQHF.

The genes are TRBV11-2 and TRBJ1-2; D unresolved. The CDR3 sequence is 15 residues long. Germline CDR1 reads SGHAT; CDR2 reads FQNNGV. V lost 3 bases and J 0 bases, leaving 11 bases between the germline ends. The CDR3 nucleotides read TGTGCCAGCAGCTTTGGGCAAGATCCTAACTATGGCTACACCTTC. It is translated as CASSFGQDPNYGYTF.

There are a few counts of this clone. V gene TRBV5-4 combines with J gene TRBJ2-7; 10 nucleotides line up with TRBD1. CDR3 size: 18 residues. Per germline, CDR1 SGHNT and CDR2 YYREEE (reference sequence). Trimming at V came to 4 bases and at J to 6 bases, leaving 19 bases not matched to a gene. The CDR3 is CASSPGTGESGRGVEQYF. As DNA, the CDR3 is TGTGCCAGCAGCCCGGGGACAGGGGAAAGCGGCCGCGGAGTCGAGCAGTACTTC.

The J gene is TRBJ2-1, the V gene TRBV4-2; D unresolved. Germline CDR1 and CDR2: LGHNA and YNFKEQ. V lost 0 bases to trimming and J lost 8 bases, with 11 bases between them. This CDR3 contains 14 residues. The CDR3 protein is CASSQDPTADEQFF. The CDR3, as DNA: TGTGCCAGCAGCCAAGATCCGACCGCCGATGAGCAGTTCTTC.

This rearrangement joins TRBV7-9 to TRBJ2-1; no definite D call. Germline values: CDR1 SEHNR, CDR2 FQNEAQ (reference sequence). The CDR3 length is 11 residues. V lost 0 bases to trimming and J lost 10 bases, with 4 bases between them. The CDR3 sequence: CASSLAEEQFF. Here the CDR3 DNA reads TGTGCCAGCAGCTTAGCGGAAGAGCAGTTCTTC.

The rearrangement joins TRBV5-1 to TRBJ2-1, with D unclear. Germline lookup yields CDR1 SGHRS and CDR2 YFSETQ. This CDR3 region has 13 residues. The germline V and J ends were trimmed by 4 bases and 7 bases, with 12 bases remaining between them. DNA for the CDR3: TGCGCCAGCAGCCCCTTCTTACAAAATGAGCAGTTCTTC. It codes for CASSPFLQNEQFF.

The CDR3 coding sequence is TGCGCCAGCAGCCAAGATTGGGCAGCGGAGGGGTTTTACGAGCAGTACTTC. It encodes CASSQDWAAEGFYEQYF. This sequence joins TRBV4-3 and TRBJ2-7, with D tentatively TRBD2 (6 bases). CDR3 length: 17 residues. In germline, CDR1 is LGHNA, CDR2 YSLEER. Trimming removed 0 bases from V and 4 bases from J, with 19 bases in between.

About this clone itself: The germline gene is not matched at one end of the junction; a read error may be the cause. The chain links TRBV30 to TRBJ2-2; a possible D gene is TRBD2 (5 bases). The CDR3 runs 12 residues. CDR1 and CDR2 (germline): GTSNPN, SVGIG (reference sequence). This chain's CDR3 is CAGSTPTGELLF. CDR3 DNA: TGTGCCGGGAGTACCCCTACCGGGGAGCTGCTTTTT.

A single count supports this clone. Other nucleotide sequences from this sample produce the same CDR3. The chain employs TRBV12-2 and TRBJ2-7; no check of the table's D call, TRBD1, against the DNA was made. TRBV12-2 is a listed pseudogene. The CDR3 loop spans 14 amino acids. DNA of the CDR3: TGTGCAAGTCGCTCCGGGACAGGGCCCTACGAGCAGTATTTC. Translated: CASRSGTGPYEQYF.

This clone has only one observation. The gene calls are TRBV6-1 and TRBJ2-2; 7 bases align to TRBD1. Germline CDR1 reads MNHNS; CDR2 reads SASEGT. Trimming took 5 bases from V and 7 from J; bases not matched to a gene: 4. The CDR3 totals 13 residues. The CDR3 loop reads CASSPGQVGELFF. CDR3 bases: TGTGCCAGCAGTCCAGGACAGGTCGGGGAGCTGTTTTTT.

The chain couples TRBV2 to TRBJ2-7; 8 bases match TRBD1. This CDR3 has 14 amino acids. Germline V CDR1 and CDR2: SNHLY, FYNNEI. V lost 6 bases to trimming and J lost 3 bases; unmatched junction nucleotides: 7. The CDR3 nucleotides are TGTGCCAGCAGGCCCGGGACAGGAGACTACGAGCAGTACTTC. Translated: CASRPGTGDYEQYF.

CDR3 bases: TGTGCCACCTCCGTGGGCTTCTCCTACAATGAGCAGTTCTTC. This gives the protein CATSVGFSYNEQFF. The chain recombines TRBV6-1 with TRBJ2-1; no definite D call. V was cut by 10 bases and J by 0 bases, with 13 bases left in between. Germline CDR1 MNHNS, CDR2 SASEGT. This CDR3 has 14 amino acids.

This chain links TRBV9 with TRBJ2-3, with no clear D. CDR1 is SGDLS and CDR2 is YYNGEE in the germline V gene. This CDR3 has 14 amino acids. V lost 0 bases, J lost 2 bases, and 7 bases lay in between. This CDR3 is CASSVGIHTDTQYF. CDR3 DNA sequence: TGTGCCAGCAGCGTAGGGATCCACACAGATACGCAGTATTTT.

V is TRBV4-2 and J is TRBJ2-3; 8 bases agree with TRBD2. The CDR3 is made up of 18 amino acids. Germline values: CDR1 LGHNA, CDR2 YNFKEQ. V was clipped by 0 bases and J by 2 bases; unmatched bases: 10. CDR3 nucleotide sequence: TGTGCCAGCAGCCAAGATGGGGTAACGGGAGGGGACACAGATACGCAGTATTTT. Translating gives CASSQDGVTGGDTDTQYF.

This sequence joins TRBV19 and TRBJ1-1; unclear D gene. Trimming removed 4 bases at V and 1 base at J, with 19 bases between. Germline CDR1 is LNHDA and CDR2 is SQIVND (reference sequence). CDR3 length equals 17 residues. CDR3 region: CASSRLKELYQNTEAFF. CDR3 bases: TGTGCCAGTAGTAGACTCAAAGAATTGTACCAGAACACTGAAGCTTTCTTT.